This entry describes one T cell receptor (beta chain). Its antigen remains unidentified. This sample is part of a study of OX40 agonist ivuxolimab in advanced cancers. About the research overall: Patients with hepatocellular carcinoma, melanoma, renal cell or head and neck cancer made up the dose-escalation patients.

This CDR3 comprises 15 residues. Germline V gives CDR1 LNHDA, CDR2 SQIVND (reference sequence). Trimming shortened V by 7 bases and J by 7 bases, and 20 bases separated the two germline ends. If patients had autoimmune disease history or systemic immunosuppression, they were excluded. Repertoires were generated with immunoSEQ multiplex PCR, while TCRdb's copy carries only in-frame clones and drops some. The repertoire holds roughly 92,000 clones, with roughly 87% as singletons. Whole-study findings and limits: At 0.1 to 3.0 mg/kg and by week 6, clonal expansion occurred in CD4+ and CD8+ blood T cells.

The chain uses TRBV19 and TRBJ2-1, with D possibly being TRBD2 (6 bases). Specimen: CD4+ or CD8+ T cells sorted from blood, collected in a trial of the OX40 agonist ivuxolimab. The source of this sequence is an adult with an advanced solid tumor such as melanoma, head and neck, liver or kidney cancer. The CDR3 region is CASTETGTLKNEQFF. In DNA, the CDR3 is TGTGCCAGTACAGAAACCGGGACTTTGAAGAATGAGCAGTTCTTC. Based on the CDR3 plus reference TRBV19 and TRBJ2-1, the full variable domain is DGGITQSPKYLFRKEGQNVTLSCEQNLNHDAMYWYRQDPGQGLRLIYYSQIVNDFQKGDIAEGYSVSREKKESFPLTVTSAQKNPTAFYLCASTETGTLKNEQFFGPGTRLTVL.